This T cell receptor beta chain was profiled in a study of memory CD4+ T cells and cytomegalovirus serostatus. Study-level background: Healthy Belgian adult donors included under ten CMV-positive and 24 CMV-negative people.

Original handling: Out-of-frame sequences were removed, leaving about 2.2 million distinct TCRbeta sequences. The protocol was immunoSEQ multiplex PCR, while the TCRdb copy is restricted to in-frame clones and leaves out a portion. V, J and clone size were drawn from that table, and D and trimming were deduced from the DNA. Of 45,000 to 50,000 clones in the sample, approximately 78% were seen once. This clone was counted only a few times. The CDR3 loop spans 12 amino acids. CDR1 is SQVTM, CDR2 ANQGSEA, per germline. The V gene lost 5 bases and the J gene lost 8 bases, with 15 bases spanning the gap. Single viable CD3+CD4+CD8-CD45RO+ cells were sorted as the memory CD4+ T cells.

V gene TRBV29-1 combines with J gene TRBJ1-1; D is unresolved. The source of this sequence is an adult in good health and CMV-seronegative. Sequencing used memory CD4+ T cells from blood. CDR3 amino acids: CSVTRTDREAFF. The DNA of the CDR3 is TGCAGCGTTACCCGGACGGATAGAGAAGCTTTCTTT.